The clone carrying this T cell receptor (beta chain) was seen only a few times. Single cDNA molecules in the library carried unique molecular identifiers attached during preparation. TCRdb re-called the RACE reads with MiXCR, one entry per CDR3 protein. This sample has under 300,000 distinct CDR3 sequences, with around 9.3% found just once. This sample stems from a study of human T cells and chemical hapten exposure. Overall study context: Diphenylcyclopropenone doses were given weekly to the scalps of patients across the roughly 25-week study.

In germline, CDR1 is MGHDK, CDR2 SYGVNS. V was clipped by 4 bases and J by 7 bases, with 13 bases between them. CDR3 size: 13 residues. The sample's time point: pre-sensitization, week 0. Treatment: therapeutic diphenylcyclopropenone sensitization with weekly scalp DPC. Unfractionated whole blood was the source of the extracted total RNA. The material was whole blood, obtained in connection with sensitization to the hapten diphenylcyclopropenone (DPC). This TCR came from a middle-aged woman with alopecia areata. Some clones in this sample may be carry-over from other donors' samples. The V gene is TRBV25-1, the J gene TRBJ1-2; maybe TRBD1 (6 bases). CDR3 sequence: CASSGNRVAGYTF. CDR3 DNA sequence: TGTGCCAGCAGTGGGAACAGGGTCGCTGGCTACACCTTC.